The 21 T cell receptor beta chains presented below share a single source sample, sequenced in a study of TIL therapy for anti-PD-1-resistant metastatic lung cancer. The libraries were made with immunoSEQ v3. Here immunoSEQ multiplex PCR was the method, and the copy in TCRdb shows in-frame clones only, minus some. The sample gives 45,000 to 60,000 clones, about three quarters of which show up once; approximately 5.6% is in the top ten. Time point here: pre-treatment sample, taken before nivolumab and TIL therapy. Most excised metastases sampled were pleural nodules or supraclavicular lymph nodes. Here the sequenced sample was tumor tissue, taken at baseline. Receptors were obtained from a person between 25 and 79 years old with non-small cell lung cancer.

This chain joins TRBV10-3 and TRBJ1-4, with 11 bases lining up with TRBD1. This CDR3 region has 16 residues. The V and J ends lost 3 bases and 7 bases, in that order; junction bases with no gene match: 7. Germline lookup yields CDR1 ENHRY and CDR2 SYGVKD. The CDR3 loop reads CAISEPGQGGAEKLFF. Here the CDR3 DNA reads TGTGCCATCAGTGAACCGGGACAGGGGGGCGCTGAAAAACTGTTTTTT.

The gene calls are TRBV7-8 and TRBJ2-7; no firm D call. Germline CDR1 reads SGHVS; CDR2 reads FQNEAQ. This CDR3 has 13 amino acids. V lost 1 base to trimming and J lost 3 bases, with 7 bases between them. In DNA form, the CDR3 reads TGTGCCAGCAGCTTAGTACGGATCTACGAGCAGTACTTC. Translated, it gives CASSLVRIYEQYF.

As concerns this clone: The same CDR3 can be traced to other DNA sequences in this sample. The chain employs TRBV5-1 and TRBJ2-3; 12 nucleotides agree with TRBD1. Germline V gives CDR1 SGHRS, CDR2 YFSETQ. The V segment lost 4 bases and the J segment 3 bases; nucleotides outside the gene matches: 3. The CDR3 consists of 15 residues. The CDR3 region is CASSRDRGRTDTQYF. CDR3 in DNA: TGCGCCAGCAGCCGGGACAGGGGGCGTACAGATACGCAGTATTTT.

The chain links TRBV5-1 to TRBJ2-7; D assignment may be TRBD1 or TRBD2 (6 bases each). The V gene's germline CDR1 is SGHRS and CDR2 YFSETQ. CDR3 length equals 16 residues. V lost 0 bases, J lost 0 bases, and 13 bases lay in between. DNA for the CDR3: TGCGCCAGCAGCTTGGATGGGGGGCTTAGCTCCTACGAGCAGTACTTC. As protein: CASSLDGGLSSYEQYF.

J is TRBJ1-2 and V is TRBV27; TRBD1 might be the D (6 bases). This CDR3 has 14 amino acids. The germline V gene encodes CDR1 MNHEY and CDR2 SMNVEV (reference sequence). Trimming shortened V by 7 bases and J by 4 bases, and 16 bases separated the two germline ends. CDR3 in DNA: TGTGCCAGCAAATTCGGGGGCGAAGGCTATGGCTACACCTTC. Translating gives CASKFGGEGYGYTF.

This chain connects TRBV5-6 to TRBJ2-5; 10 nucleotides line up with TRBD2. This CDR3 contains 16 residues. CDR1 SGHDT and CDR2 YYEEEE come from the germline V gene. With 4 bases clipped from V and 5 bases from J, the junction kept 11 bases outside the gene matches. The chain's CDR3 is CASSPNSGGAGETQYF. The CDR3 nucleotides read TGTGCCAGCAGCCCAAACAGCGGGGGGGCCGGGGAGACCCAGTACTTC.

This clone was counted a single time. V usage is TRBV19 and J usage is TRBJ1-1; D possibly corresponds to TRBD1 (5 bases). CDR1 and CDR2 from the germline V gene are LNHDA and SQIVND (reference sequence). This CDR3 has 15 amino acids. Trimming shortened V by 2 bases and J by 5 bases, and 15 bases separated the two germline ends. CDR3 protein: CASSIRSRGGTEAFF. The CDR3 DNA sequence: TGTGCCAGTAGTATAAGGTCACGGGGGGGTACTGAAGCTTTCTTT.

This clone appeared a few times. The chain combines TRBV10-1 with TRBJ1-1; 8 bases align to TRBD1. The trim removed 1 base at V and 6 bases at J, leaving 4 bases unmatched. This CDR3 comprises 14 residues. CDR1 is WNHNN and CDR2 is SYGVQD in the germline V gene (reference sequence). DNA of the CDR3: TGCGCCAGCAGTGAGTGGACAGGGAGCTCTGAAGCTTTCTTT. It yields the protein CASSEWTGSSEAFF.

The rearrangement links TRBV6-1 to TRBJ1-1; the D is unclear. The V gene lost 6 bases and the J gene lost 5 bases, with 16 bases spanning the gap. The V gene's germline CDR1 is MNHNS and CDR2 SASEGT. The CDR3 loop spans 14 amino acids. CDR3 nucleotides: TGTGCCAGCAGCCTCGGCCCCACTCGGACTGAAGCTTTCTTT. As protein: CASSLGPTRTEAFF.

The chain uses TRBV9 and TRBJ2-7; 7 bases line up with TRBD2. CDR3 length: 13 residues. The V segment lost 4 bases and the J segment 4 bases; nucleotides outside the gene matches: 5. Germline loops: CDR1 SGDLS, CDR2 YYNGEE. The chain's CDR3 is CASSPWGGYEQYF. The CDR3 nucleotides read TGTGCCAGCAGCCCGTGGGGGGGTTACGAGCAGTACTTC.

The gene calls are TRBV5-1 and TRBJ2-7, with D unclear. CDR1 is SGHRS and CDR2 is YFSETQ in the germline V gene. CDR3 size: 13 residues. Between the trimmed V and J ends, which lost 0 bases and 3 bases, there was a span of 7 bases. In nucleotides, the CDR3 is TGCGCCAGCAGCTTGGTAAAGAGCTACGAGCAGTACTTC. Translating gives CASSLVKSYEQYF.

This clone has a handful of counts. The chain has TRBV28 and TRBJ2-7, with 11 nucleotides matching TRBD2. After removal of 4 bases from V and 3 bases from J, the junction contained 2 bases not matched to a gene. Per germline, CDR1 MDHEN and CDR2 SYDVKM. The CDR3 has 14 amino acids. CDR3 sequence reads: CASSYLAGGYEQYF. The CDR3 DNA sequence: TGTGCCAGCAGTTACCTAGCGGGAGGCTACGAGCAGTACTTC.

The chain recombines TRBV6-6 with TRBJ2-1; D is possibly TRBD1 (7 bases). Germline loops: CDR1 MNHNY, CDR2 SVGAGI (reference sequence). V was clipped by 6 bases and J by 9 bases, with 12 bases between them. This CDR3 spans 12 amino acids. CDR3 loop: CASSIQGGEQFF. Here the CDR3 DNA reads TGTGCCAGCAGCATCCAGGGGGGTGAGCAGTTCTTC.

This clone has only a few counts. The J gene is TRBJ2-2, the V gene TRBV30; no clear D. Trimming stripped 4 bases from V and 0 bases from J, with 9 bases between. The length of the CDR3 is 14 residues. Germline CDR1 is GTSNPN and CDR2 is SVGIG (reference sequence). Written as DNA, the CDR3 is TGTGCCTGGACCCAGGTCCCGAACACCGGGGAGCTGTTTTTT. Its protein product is CAWTQVPNTGELFF. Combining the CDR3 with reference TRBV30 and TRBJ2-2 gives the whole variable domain SQTIHQWPATLVQPVGSPLSLECTVEGTSNPNLYWYRQAAGRGLQLLFYSVGIGQISSEVPQNLSASRPQDRQFILSSKKLLLSDSGFYLCAWTQVPNTGELFFGEGSRLTVL.

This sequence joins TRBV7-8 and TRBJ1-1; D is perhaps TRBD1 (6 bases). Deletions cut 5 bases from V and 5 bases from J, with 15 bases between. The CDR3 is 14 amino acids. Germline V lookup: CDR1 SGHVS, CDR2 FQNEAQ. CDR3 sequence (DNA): TGTGCCAGCAGCAACAGGGAGGGATGGACTGAAGCTTTCTTT. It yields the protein CASSNREGWTEAFF. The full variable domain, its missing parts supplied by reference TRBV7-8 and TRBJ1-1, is GAGVSQSPRYKVAKRGQDVALRCDPISGHVSLFWYQQALGQGPEFLTYFQNEAQLDKSGLPSDRFFAERPEGSVSTLKIQRTQQEDSAVYLCASSNREGWTEAFFGQGTRLTVV.

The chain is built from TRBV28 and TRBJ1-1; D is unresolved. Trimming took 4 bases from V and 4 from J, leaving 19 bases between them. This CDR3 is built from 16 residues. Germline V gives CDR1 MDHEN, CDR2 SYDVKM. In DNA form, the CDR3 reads TGTGCCAGCAGTTCCGCCGGGCGCCAAATTGGCACTGAAGCTTTCTTT. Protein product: CASSSAGRQIGTEAFF.

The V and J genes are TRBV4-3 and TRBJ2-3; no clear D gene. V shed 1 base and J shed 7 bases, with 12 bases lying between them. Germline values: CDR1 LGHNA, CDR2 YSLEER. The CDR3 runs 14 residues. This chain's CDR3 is CASSQGGGGYTQYF. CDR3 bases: TGCGCCAGCAGCCAAGGTGGTGGCGGCTATACGCAGTATTTT.

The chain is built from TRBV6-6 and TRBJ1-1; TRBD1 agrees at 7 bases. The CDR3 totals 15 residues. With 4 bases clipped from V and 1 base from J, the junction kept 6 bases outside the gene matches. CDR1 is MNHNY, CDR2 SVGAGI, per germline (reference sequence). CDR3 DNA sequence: TGTGCCAGCAGTTTTCGGACAGGCCCGAACACTGAAGCTTTCTTT. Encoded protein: CASSFRTGPNTEAFF.

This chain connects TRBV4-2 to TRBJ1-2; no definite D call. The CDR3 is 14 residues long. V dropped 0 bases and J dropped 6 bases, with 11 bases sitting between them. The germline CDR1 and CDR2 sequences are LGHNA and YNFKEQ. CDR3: CASSQDPGSDGYTF. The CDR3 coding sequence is TGTGCCAGCAGCCAAGACCCCGGGAGTGATGGCTACACCTTC.

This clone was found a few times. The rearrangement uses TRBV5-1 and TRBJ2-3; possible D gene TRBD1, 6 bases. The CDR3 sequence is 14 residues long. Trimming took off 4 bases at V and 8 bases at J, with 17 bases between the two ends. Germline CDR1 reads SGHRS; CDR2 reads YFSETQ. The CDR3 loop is CASSIPTGAVTQYF. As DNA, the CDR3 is TGCGCCAGCAGCATCCCGACAGGCGCCGTTACGCAGTATTTT.

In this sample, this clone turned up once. For the CDR3, the DNA is TGTGCCAGCAGTATCGGACAGGGGCGGGTAACCCAGCATTTT. Protein: CASSIGQGRVTQHF. V is TRBV6-5 and J is TRBJ1-5; 9 bases line up with TRBD1. V lost 5 bases to trimming and J lost 11 bases; unmatched junction nucleotides: 10. This CDR3 is 14 amino acids long. CDR1 is MNHEY, CDR2 SVGAGI, per germline.